Each of the 31 T cell receptor beta chains below was sequenced from the same sample in a study of T cell repertoires in cytomegalovirus infection. TCRdb ran MiXCR on the reads and lists one entry per CDR3 protein. In the table there are almost 500,000 distinct CDR3 sequences, approximately 10% of which are singletons. The material sequenced was PBMCs. The receptor set was obtained from a human donor in good health (CMV status not recorded). Some clones in this sample may be carry-over from other donors' samples.

This clonotype has a count of ten or more. The V and J genes are TRBV6-5 and TRBJ1-1; 7 bases align to TRBD1. Unmatched junction bases numbered 7, after V lost 5 bases and J lost 1 base. This CDR3 contains 15 residues. Germline V gene sequence: CDR1 MNHEY, CDR2 SVGAGI. CDR3 protein: CASSEQGSGNTEAFF. CDR3 nucleotide sequence: TGTGCCAGCAGTGAACAGGGGAGTGGGAACACTGAAGCTTTCTTT.

This clonotype was observed many times. V and J are TRBV6-1 and TRBJ2-1, with 10 bases that match TRBD2. The V segment lost 0 bases and the J segment 7 bases; nucleotides outside the gene matches: 9. The CDR3 length is 17 residues. Looked up from germline, CDR1 is MNHNS and CDR2 is SASEGT. The CDR3 nucleotides read TGTGCCAGCAGTGAAGCGAGCCTAGCGGGAGAAAGGAATGAGCAGTTCTTC. This sequence encodes CASSEASLAGERNEQFF.

This clonotype has ten or more counts. This sequence joins TRBV12-5 and TRBJ2-3, with 7 positions matching TRBD2. The V gene's germline CDR1 is LGHNT and CDR2 FRNRAP. The trim removed 6 bases at V and 6 bases at J, leaving 12 bases unmatched. The CDR3 extends over 15 amino acids. The CDR3 here is CASGRRLAGGDTQYF. CDR3 nucleotides: TGTGCTAGTGGCCGACGACTAGCCGGAGGGGATACGCAGTATTTT. Drawing the rest from reference TRBV12-5 and TRBJ2-3, the complete variable domain is DARVTQTPRHKVTEMGQEVTMRCQPILGHNTVFWYRQTMMQGLELLAYFRNRAPLDDSGMPKDRFSAEMPDATLATLKIQPSEPRDSAVYFCASGRRLAGGDTQYFGPGTRLTVL.

This clonotype was recorded at least ten times. The genes are TRBV12-3 or TRBV12-4 and TRBJ2-5, with D hard to call. V was pared by 6 bases and J by 5 bases, with 10 bases between. This CDR3 comprises 12 residues. The CDR3 DNA reads as TGTGCCAGCAGCGGCTTGGAGGAGACCCAGTACTTC. It yields the protein CASSGLEETQYF.

This clonotype has a count of ten or more. The V gene is TRBV7-3, the J gene TRBJ2-1, with TRBD1 matching over 7 bases. This CDR3 has 14 residues. Germline values: CDR1 SGHTA, CDR2 FQGTGA. The trim removed 4 bases at V and 9 bases at J, leaving 9 bases unmatched. The CDR3 DNA sequence: TGTGCCAGCAGCTCGACAGGGATGAGGGGTGAGCAGTTCTTC. Its protein product is CASSSTGMRGEQFF.

This clonotype was recorded many times. The CDR3: CASSLGKTASGSNQPQHF. CDR3 sequence (DNA): TGTGCCAGCAGCTTGGGGAAGACGGCGAGCGGTAGCAATCAGCCCCAGCATTTT. This chain links TRBV7-4 with TRBJ1-5; the D is unclear. CDR1 and CDR2 (germline): SGHVT, SQSDAQ. The CDR3 loop spans 18 amino acids. The V gene lost 3 bases and the J gene lost 0 bases, with 18 bases spanning the gap.

This clonotype was found a few times. This chain uses TRBV20-1 with TRBJ2-1; 13 positions agree with TRBD2. The CDR3 contains 19 residues. The V segment lost 4 bases and the J segment 0 bases; nucleotides outside the gene matches: 12. Looked up from germline, CDR1 is DFQATT and CDR2 is SNEGSKA (reference sequence). The CDR3 region is CSATPGLAGRLGSYNEQFF. In DNA, the CDR3 is TGCAGTGCTACCCCGGGACTAGCGGGAAGGTTGGGCTCCTACAATGAGCAGTTCTTC.

In its sample, this clonotype was seen many times. The J gene is TRBJ1-5, the V gene TRBV6-1, with 7 bases matching TRBD1. Per the germline V gene, CDR1 is MNHNS and CDR2 is SASEGT. The CDR3 is made up of 16 amino acids. J lost 2 bases, V lost 3 bases, and 7 bases had no gene match. DNA for the CDR3: TGTGCCAGCAGTGATCGTCCAGGGGGTGGCAATCAGCCCCAGCATTTT. Amino acid sequence: CASSDRPGGGNQPQHF.

Ten or more counts support this clonotype. The chain has TRBV7-8 and TRBJ2-7, with TRBD1 matching 8 bases. The germline gives CDR1 SGHVS, CDR2 FQNEAQ. V shed 5 bases and J 3 bases; nucleotides not matched to a gene: 9. The CDR3 has 15 amino acids. The CDR3 sequence: CASSPTRDRLYEQYF. For the CDR3, the DNA is TGTGCCAGCAGCCCCACCCGGGACAGGCTCTACGAGCAGTACTTC. The variable domain in full, completed from reference TRBV7-8 and TRBJ2-7, reads GAGVSQSPRYKVAKRGQDVALRCDPISGHVSLFWYQQALGQGPEFLTYFQNEAQLDKSGLPSDRFFAERPEGSVSTLKIQRTQQEDSAVYLCASSPTRDRLYEQYFGPGTRLTVT.

This clonotype has a count of ten or more. V usage is TRBV7-9 and J usage is TRBJ1-2; D is ambiguous. The germline V and J ends were trimmed by 5 bases and 6 bases, with 10 bases remaining between them. This CDR3 is built from 12 residues. The germline V gene encodes CDR1 SEHNR and CDR2 FQNEAQ (reference sequence). The CDR3 region has the DNA TGTGCCAGCAGCCCCCACGGCGATGGCTACACCTTC. Protein: CASSPHGDGYTF.

This clonotype showed up many times. The chain links TRBV5-4 to TRBJ1-5; D perhaps matches TRBD1 (6 bases). This CDR3 has 17 residues. The V end was cut by 0 bases, the J end by 1 base, with 14 bases between. Germline V CDR1 and CDR2: SGHNT, YYREEE (reference sequence). CDR3 protein: CASSLVVHRVSNQPQHF. The DNA of the CDR3 is TGTGCCAGCAGCTTGGTTGTTCACAGGGTGAGCAATCAGCCCCAGCATTTT.

This clonotype was seen ten or more times. The V call is TRBV7-8, the J call TRBJ1-1; D uncertain. The germline V gene has CDR1 SGHVS and CDR2 FQNEAQ. V gave up 5 bases and J gave up 1 base, with 8 bases separating them. The CDR3 consists of 13 residues. The CDR3 sequence: CASSTDENTEAFF. In DNA, the CDR3 is TGTGCCAGCAGCACTGACGAGAACACTGAAGCTTTCTTT.

There are many counts of this clonotype. The J gene is TRBJ1-2, the V gene TRBV7-2; D gene uncertain. The CDR3 has 13 amino acids. CDR1 and CDR2 (germline): SGHTA, FQGNSA. V was cut by 1 base and J by 2 bases, with 5 bases left in between. Here the CDR3 DNA reads TGTGCCAGCAGCTTAGGACGGAACTATGGCTACACCTTC. Translated: CASSLGRNYGYTF.

This clonotype was recorded a few times. The chain couples TRBV9 to TRBJ1-2, with 11 bases matching TRBD1. The length of the CDR3 is 15 residues. Germline assignment: CDR1 SGDLS and CDR2 YYNGEE. Losses at the gene ends were 4 bases for V and 4 bases for J; bases not matched to a gene: 6. The CDR3 spells CASSPGQGAIYGYTF. Here the CDR3 DNA reads TGTGCCAGCAGCCCCGGACAGGGGGCAATCTATGGCTACACCTTC. The full variable domain, with the rest looked up from reference TRBV9 and TRBJ1-2, is DSGVTQTPKHLITATGQRVTLRCSPRSGDLSVYWYQQSLDQGLQFLIQYYNGEERAKGNILERFSAQQFPDLHSELNLSSLELGDSALYFCASSPGQGAIYGYTFGSGTRLTVV.

The chain combines TRBV7-2 with TRBJ2-1; TRBD1 matches 10 bases. The V and J ends lost 10 bases and 7 bases, in that order; junction bases with no gene match: 19. CDR3 length: 17 amino acids. The germline V gene has CDR1 SGHTA and CDR2 FQGNSA. The CDR3 DNA is TGTGCCAACAGTCGAGTAGTAGGGACAGGGGTGGGTAATGAGCAGTTCTTC. Protein product: CANSRVVGTGVGNEQFF.

This clonotype was counted ten times or more. The rearrangement uses TRBV7-2 and TRBJ2-1; a possible D gene is TRBD1 (6 bases). The V end lost 1 base, the J end lost 4 bases, and 11 bases lay between the germline ends. The CDR3 is made up of 15 amino acids. CDR1 and CDR2 (germline): SGHTA, FQGNSA. The chain's CDR3 is CASSLGGGQYNEQFF. The CDR3 DNA is TGTGCCAGCAGCTTAGGGGGTGGACAGTACAATGAGCAGTTCTTC.

This clonotype was seen ten or more times. V is TRBV11-2 and J is TRBJ2-6, with D possibly being TRBD1 (5 bases). The V end was cut by 0 bases, the J end by 4 bases, with 7 bases between. The CDR3 is 15 residues long. Germline CDR1 and CDR2: SGHAT and FQNNGV. The CDR3 reads CASSLEGLGANVLTF. The CDR3 DNA sequence: TGTGCCAGCAGCTTAGAGGGGCTCGGGGCCAACGTCCTGACTTTC.

The gene calls are TRBV2 and TRBJ2-1, with 9 positions matching TRBD1. The CDR3 has 13 residues. Looked up from germline, CDR1 is SNHLY and CDR2 is FYNNEI. Losses at the gene ends were 7 bases for V and 14 bases for J; bases not matched to a gene: 12. In DNA, the CDR3 is TGTGCCAGCAACCACGAACAGGGGGCGCGGGAGTTCTTC. It translates to CASNHEQGAREFF.

This clonotype occurred many times. The CDR3 sequence is CSAGRDRESYEQYF. The CDR3 coding sequence is TGCAGTGCTGGGCGGGACAGGGAGTCCTACGAGCAGTACTTC. V gene TRBV20-1 combines with J gene TRBJ2-7; 9 bases align to TRBD1. The CDR3 totals 14 residues. CDR1 is DFQATT and CDR2 is SNEGSKA in the germline V gene (reference sequence). Trimming removed 5 bases from V and 1 base from J; junction bases left unmatched: 6.

CDR3 protein: CASSPPGLAGGSSYNEQFF. CDR3 coding DNA: TGTGCCAGCTCACCACCGGGACTAGCGGGGGGTAGCTCCTACAATGAGCAGTTCTTC. V gene TRBV18 combines with J gene TRBJ2-1, with 15 positions matching TRBD2. This CDR3 spans 19 amino acids. V was clipped by 0 bases and J by 0 bases; unmatched bases: 3. Per germline, CDR1 KGHSH and CDR2 LQKENI.

Only a few counts were recorded for this clonotype. The chain couples TRBV18 to TRBJ1-6; the D gene is possibly TRBD1 (6 bases). Trimming stripped 3 bases from V and 7 bases from J, with 16 bases between. The germline CDR1 and CDR2 sequences are KGHSH and LQKENI. The CDR3 runs 16 residues. The CDR3 protein is CASSPGGSRVNSPLHF. The CDR3 DNA reads TGTGCCAGCTCACCGGGGGGCAGCAGGGTGAATTCACCCCTCCACTTT.

This clonotype appeared many times. The chain links TRBV12-3 or TRBV12-4 to TRBJ1-5, with 9 bases fitting TRBD1. CDR3 length: 15 amino acids. V shed 6 bases and J 1 base; nucleotides not matched to a gene: 4. The CDR3 coding sequence is TGTGCCAGCAGAAGGACAGGGGTGAGCAATCAGCCCCAGCATTTT. This sequence encodes CASRRTGVSNQPQHF.

This clonotype occurred many times. The rearrangement joins TRBV7-2 to TRBJ2-1, with 7 bases matching TRBD2. The ends lost 5 bases at V and 5 bases at J; junction bases unmatched: 9. CDR3 length: 15 amino acids. Per the germline V gene, CDR1 is SGHTA and CDR2 is FQGNSA. The CDR3 region is CASSPSGIFNNEQFF. In DNA, the CDR3 is TGTGCCAGCAGCCCAAGCGGGATATTCAACAATGAGCAGTTCTTC.

This chain joins TRBV20-1 and TRBJ2-3, with D possibly matching TRBD2 (5 bases). V was shortened by 5 bases and J by 0 bases, with 15 bases between the two germline ends. Germline V lookup: CDR1 DFQATT, CDR2 SNEGSKA (reference sequence). The CDR3 covers 15 residues. CDR3 protein: CSAPPGEFSTDTQYF. Here the CDR3 DNA reads TGCAGTGCTCCCCCCGGGGAGTTTAGCACAGATACGCAGTATTTT.

The chain employs TRBV20-1 and TRBJ2-1; TRBD2 matches at 9 bases. In germline, CDR1 is DFQATT, CDR2 SNEGSKA (reference sequence). Trimming at V came to 3 bases and at J to 4 bases, leaving 4 bases not matched to a gene. The CDR3 is 14 residues long. The CDR3 sequence is CSASASGAYNEQFF. The CDR3 region has the DNA TGCAGTGCTAGTGCTAGCGGGGCTTACAATGAGCAGTTCTTC.

This clonotype turned up a few times. J is TRBJ2-1 and V is TRBV29-1; 9 bases are a match to TRBD2. CDR1 and CDR2 (germline): SQVTM, ANQGSEA. V lost 4 bases and J lost 6; bases outside the gene matches: 4. The CDR3 consists of 13 residues. CDR3: CSVGGGRGNEQFF. The CDR3, as DNA: TGCAGCGTTGGGGGCGGGAGGGGCAATGAGCAGTTCTTC.

To note about this clonotype: One end of the junction fails to match germline, which may point to a read error. V gene TRBV19 combines with J gene TRBJ2-4; a weak D match, TRBD1 (6 bases). The CDR3 length is 18 residues. Germline CDR1 and CDR2: LNHDA and SQIVND (reference sequence). CDR3 DNA sequence: TGTGCCAGTAGCCCGGGTTGGGACAAAGATATAGCCAAAAACATTCGGTACTTC. This encodes CASSPGWDKDIAKNIRYF.

This clonotype was found many times. J is TRBJ2-7 and V is TRBV5-1, with D hard to call. Germline assignment: CDR1 SGHRS and CDR2 YFSETQ. The CDR3 covers 14 residues. Trimming removed 2 bases from V and 1 base from J, with 10 bases in between. CDR3 nucleotide sequence: TGCGCCAGCAGCTTAAGGCAAAGTTCCTACGAGCAGTACTTC. It yields the protein CASSLRQSSYEQYF.

This clonotype was observed a few times. This sequence joins TRBV10-1 and TRBJ2-3; D perhaps matches TRBD2 (5 bases). This CDR3 comprises 13 residues. Per the germline V gene, CDR1 is WNHNN and CDR2 is SYGVQD (reference sequence). Trimming took 6 bases from V and 5 from J, leaving 12 bases between them. The CDR3 bases are TGCGCCAGCAGCGAGGGAAGTTTAGATACGCAGTATTTT. It is translated as CASSEGSLDTQYF.

This clonotype was picked up many times. V is TRBV29-1 and J is TRBJ1-2; 9 bases align to TRBD1. J was trimmed by 5 bases and V by 5 bases; bases with no gene match: 9. Germline V CDR1 and CDR2: SQVTM, ANQGSEA. CDR3 length equals 14 residues. CDR3 amino acids: CSVRRDREEYGYTF. The CDR3 DNA is TGCAGCGTTAGAAGGGACAGGGAAGAATATGGCTACACCTTC.

This clonotype has more than one count but fewer than ten. This rearrangement joins TRBV28 to TRBJ2-1; D possibly corresponds to TRBD1 (5 bases). The CDR3 sequence is 18 residues long. V was clipped by 3 bases and J by 5 bases, with 23 bases between them. From germline, CDR1 is MDHEN and CDR2 SYDVKM. In nucleotides, the CDR3 is TGTGCCAGCAGTTTCCTGGCCCTCTACGGACAAGTAAACAATGAGCAGTTCTTC. This encodes CASSFLALYGQVNNEQFF. The whole variable domain, remainder taken from reference TRBV28 and TRBJ2-1, is DVKVTQSSRYLVKRTGEKVFLECVQDMDHENMFWYRQDPGLGLRLIYFSYDVKMKEKGDIPEGYSVSREKKERFSLILESASTNQTSMYLCASSFLALYGQVNNEQFFGPGTRLTVL.